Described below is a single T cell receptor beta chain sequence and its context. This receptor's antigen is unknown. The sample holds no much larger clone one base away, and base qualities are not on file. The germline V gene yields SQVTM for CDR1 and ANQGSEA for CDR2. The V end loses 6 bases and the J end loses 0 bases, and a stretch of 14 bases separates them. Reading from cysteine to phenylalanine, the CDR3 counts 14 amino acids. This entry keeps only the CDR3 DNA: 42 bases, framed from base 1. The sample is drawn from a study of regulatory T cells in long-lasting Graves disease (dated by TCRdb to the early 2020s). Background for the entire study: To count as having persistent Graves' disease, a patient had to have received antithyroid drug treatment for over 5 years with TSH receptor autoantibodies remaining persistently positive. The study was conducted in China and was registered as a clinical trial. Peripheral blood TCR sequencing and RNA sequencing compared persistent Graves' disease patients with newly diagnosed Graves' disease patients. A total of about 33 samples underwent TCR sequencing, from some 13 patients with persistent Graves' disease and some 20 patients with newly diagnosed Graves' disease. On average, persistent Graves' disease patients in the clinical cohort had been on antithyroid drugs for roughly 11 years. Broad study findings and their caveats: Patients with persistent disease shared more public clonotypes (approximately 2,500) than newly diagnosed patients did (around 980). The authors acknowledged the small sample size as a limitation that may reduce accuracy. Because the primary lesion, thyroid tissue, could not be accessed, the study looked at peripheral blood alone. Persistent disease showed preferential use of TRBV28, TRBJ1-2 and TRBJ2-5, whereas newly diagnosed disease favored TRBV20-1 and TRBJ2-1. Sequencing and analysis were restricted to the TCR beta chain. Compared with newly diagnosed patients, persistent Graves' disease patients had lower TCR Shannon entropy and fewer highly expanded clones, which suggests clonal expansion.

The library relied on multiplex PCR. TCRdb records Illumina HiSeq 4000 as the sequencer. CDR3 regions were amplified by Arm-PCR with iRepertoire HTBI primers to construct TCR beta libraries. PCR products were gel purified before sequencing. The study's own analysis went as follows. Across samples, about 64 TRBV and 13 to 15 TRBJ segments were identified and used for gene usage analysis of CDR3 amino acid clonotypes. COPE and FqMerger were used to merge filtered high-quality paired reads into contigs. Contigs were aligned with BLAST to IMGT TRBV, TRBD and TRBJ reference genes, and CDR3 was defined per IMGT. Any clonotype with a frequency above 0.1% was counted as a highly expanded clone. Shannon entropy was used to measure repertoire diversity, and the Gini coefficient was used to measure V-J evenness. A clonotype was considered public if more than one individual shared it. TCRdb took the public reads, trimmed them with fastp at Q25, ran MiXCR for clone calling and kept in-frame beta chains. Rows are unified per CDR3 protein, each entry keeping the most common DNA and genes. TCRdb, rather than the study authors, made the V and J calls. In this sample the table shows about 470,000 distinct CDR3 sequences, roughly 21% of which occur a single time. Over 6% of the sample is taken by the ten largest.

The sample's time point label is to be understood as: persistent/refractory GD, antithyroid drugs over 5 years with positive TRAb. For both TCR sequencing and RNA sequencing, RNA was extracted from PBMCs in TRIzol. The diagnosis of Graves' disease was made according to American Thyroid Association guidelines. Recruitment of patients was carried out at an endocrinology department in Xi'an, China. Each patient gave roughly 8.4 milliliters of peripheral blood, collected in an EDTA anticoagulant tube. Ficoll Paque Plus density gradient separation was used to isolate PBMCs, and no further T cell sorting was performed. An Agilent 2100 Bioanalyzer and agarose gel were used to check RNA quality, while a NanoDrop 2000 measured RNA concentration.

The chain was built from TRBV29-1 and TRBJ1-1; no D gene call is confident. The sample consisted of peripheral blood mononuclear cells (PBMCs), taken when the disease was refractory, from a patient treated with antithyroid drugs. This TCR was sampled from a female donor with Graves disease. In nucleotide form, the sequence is TGCAGCGTACGAACCGGACGGTTGAACACTGAAGCTTTCTTT. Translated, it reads CSVRTGRLNTEAFF.